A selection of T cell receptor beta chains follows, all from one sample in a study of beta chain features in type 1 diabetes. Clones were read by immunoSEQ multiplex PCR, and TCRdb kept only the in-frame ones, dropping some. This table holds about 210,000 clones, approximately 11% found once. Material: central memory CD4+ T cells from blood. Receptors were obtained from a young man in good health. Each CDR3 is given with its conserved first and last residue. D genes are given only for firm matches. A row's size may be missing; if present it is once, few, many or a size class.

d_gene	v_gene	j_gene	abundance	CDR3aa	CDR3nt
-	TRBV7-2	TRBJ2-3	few	CASSRTVDTQYF	TGTGCCAGCAGCCGGACAGTAGATACGCAGTATTTT
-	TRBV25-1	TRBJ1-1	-	CASSEWGGTEAFF	TGTGCCAGCAGTGAATGGGGGGGTACGGAAGCTTTCTTT
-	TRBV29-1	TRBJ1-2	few	CSVERGLSYGYTF	TGCAGCGTTGAACGGGGGCTCAGCTATGGCTACACCTTC
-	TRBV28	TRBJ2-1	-	CASSLLLGEQFF	TGTGCCAGCAGTTTACTCTTAGGTGAGCAGTTCTTC
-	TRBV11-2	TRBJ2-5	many	CASSPTTGTQYF	TGTGCCAGCAGCCCGACGACCGGGACCCAGTACTTC
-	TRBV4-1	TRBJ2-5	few	CASSQEPGTGETQYF	TGCGCCAGCAGCCAAGAACCGGGGACGGGAGAGACCCAGTACTTC
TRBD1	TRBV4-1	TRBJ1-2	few	CASSQDLRTGGGYTF	TGCGCCAGCAGCCAAGATTTAAGGACAGGGGGAGGCTACACCTTC
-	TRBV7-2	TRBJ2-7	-	CASSLSRATYEQYF	TGTGCCAGCAGCTTGTCCAGGGCAACCTACGAGCAGTACTTC
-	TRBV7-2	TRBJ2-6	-	CASSSHSGANVLTF	TGTGCCAGCAGCTCACACTCTGGGGCCAACGTCCTGACTTTC
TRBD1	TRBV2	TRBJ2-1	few	CASRGTGGYNEQFF	TGTGCCAGCAGAGGGACAGGAGGGTACAATGAGCAGTTCTTC
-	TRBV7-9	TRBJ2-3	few	CASSLGSSTDTQYF	TGTGCCAGCAGCTTAGGTAGTAGCACAGATACGCAGTATTTT
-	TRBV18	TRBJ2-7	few	CASSRVGNLGPEQYF	TGTGCCAGCTCACGAGTCGGGAACTTGGGGCCCGAGCAGTACTTC
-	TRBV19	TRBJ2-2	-	CASGLYTGELFF	TGTGCCAGTGGACTTTACACCGGGGAGCTGTTTTTT
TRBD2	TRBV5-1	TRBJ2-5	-	CASTPTGTSGSVETQYF	TGCGCCAGCACACCGACCGGGACTAGCGGGAGCGTAGAGACCCAGTACTTC
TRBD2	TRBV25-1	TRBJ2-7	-	CASGGSGNYEQYF	TGTGCCAGCGGGGGTAGCGGGAACTACGAGCAGTACTTC
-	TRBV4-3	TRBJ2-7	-	CASSQEVNQKYEQYF	TGCGCCAGCAGCCAAGAGGTGAACCAAAAGTACGAGCAGTACTTC
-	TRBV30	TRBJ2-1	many	CAWSGSDSGLYNEQFF	TGTGCCTGGAGCGGAAGCGACAGTGGCCTGTACAATGAGCAGTTCTTC
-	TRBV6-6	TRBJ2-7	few	CASSPSQGLSYEQYF	TGTGCCAGCAGCCCCTCGCAGGGGTTGAGCTACGAGCAGTACTTC
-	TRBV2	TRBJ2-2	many	CASSERGDTGELFF	TGTGCCAGCAGTGAAAGGGGGGACACCGGGGAGCTGTTTTTT
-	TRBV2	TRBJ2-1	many	CASSGRWPYNEQFF	TGTGCCAGCAGTGGGCGGTGGCCCTACAATGAGCAGTTCTTC
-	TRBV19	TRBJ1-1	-	CASMVPGIRYTEAFF	TGTGCCAGTATGGTCCCCGGGATTCGGTACACTGAAGCTTTCTTT
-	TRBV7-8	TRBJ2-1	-	CASGSAYNEQFF	TGTGCCAGCGGGTCCGCCTACAATGAGCAGTTCTTC
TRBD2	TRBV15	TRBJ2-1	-	CATSRDPTSGSYNEQFF	TGTGCCACCAGCAGAGACCCGACTAGCGGGAGCTACAATGAGCAGTTCTTC
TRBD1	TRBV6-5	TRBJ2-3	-	CASSYGDSYYTDTQYF	TGTGCCAGCAGTTACGGGGACAGCTATTACACAGATACGCAGTATTTT
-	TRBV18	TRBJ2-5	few	CASSPPLGTETQYF	TGTGCCAGCTCACCACCGCTGGGGACAGAGACCCAGTACTTC
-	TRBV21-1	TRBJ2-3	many	CASSFTPTGERVFTDTQYF	TGTGCCAGCAGCTTCACCCCCACTGGGGAGCGGGTCTTCACAGATACGCAGTATTTT
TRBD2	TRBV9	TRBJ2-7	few	CASSPTAGGSGRHRGEQYF	TGTGCCAGCAGCCCAACCGCAGGAGGAAGCGGGAGGCACCGCGGCGAGCAGTACTTC
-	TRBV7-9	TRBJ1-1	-	CASSLGQENTEAFF	TGTGCCAGCAGCTTAGGACAGGAGAACACTGAAGCTTTCTTT
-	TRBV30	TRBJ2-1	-	CAWSVTRAEDYNEQFF	TGTGCCTGGAGTGTAACAAGAGCGGAAGATTACAATGAGCAGTTCTTC
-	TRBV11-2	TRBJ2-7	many	CASSSQSVDRSYEQYF	TGTGCCAGCAGCTCCCAATCGGTCGATCGCTCCTACGAGCAGTACTTC
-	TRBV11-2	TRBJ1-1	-	CASSERRGTEAFF	TGTGCCAGCAGCGAGCGAAGGGGCACTGAAGCTTTCTTT
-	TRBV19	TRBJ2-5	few	CASTTFGQGGETQYF	TGTGCCAGTACCACTTTTGGACAGGGAGGGGAGACCCAGTACTTC
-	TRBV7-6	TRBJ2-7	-	CASSFGSEQYF	TGTGCCAGCAGCTTCGGTAGCGAGCAGTACTTC
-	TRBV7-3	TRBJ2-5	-	CASSPGAQETQYF	TGTGCCAGCAGCCCGGGGGCCCAAGAGACCCAGTACTTC
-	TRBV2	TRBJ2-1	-	CASSPSVYNEQFF	TGTGCCAGCAGCCCTAGCGTTTACAATGAGCAGTTCTTC
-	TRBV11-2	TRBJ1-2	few	CASSPRGQSGYTF	TGTGCCAGCAGCCCTCGCGGACAGTCTGGCTACACCTTC
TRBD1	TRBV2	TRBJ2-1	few	CASATTGENEQFF	TGTGCCAGCGCGACGACAGGGGAAAATGAGCAGTTCTTC
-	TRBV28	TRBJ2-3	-	CASSQPRNTQYF	TGTGCCAGCAGCCAACCCCGCAATACGCAGTATTTT
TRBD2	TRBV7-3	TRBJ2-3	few	CASSATSGSTDTQYF	TGTGCCAGCAGCGCCACTAGCGGGAGCACAGATACGCAGTATTTT
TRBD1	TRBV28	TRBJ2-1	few	CASSYPGRGQYEQFF	TGTGCCAGCAGTTATCCAGGCAGGGGGCAATATGAGCAGTTCTTC
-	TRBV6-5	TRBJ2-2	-	CASSPLNTGELFF	TGTGCCAGCAGTCCATTGAACACCGGGGAGCTGTTTTTT
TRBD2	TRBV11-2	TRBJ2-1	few	CASSSLAGERYNEQFF	TGTGCCAGCAGTTCACTAGCGGGAGAGAGATACAATGAGCAGTTCTTC
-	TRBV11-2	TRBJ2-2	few	CASSTPPGRVGTGELFF	TGTGCCAGCAGCACACCACCGGGGCGGGTAGGCACCGGGGAGCTGTTTTTT
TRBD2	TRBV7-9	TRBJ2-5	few	CASSLSGEETQYF	TGTGCCAGCAGCCTTAGCGGGGAAGAGACCCAGTACTTC
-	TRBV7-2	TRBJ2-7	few	CASSSTWTKRPYEQYF	TGCGCCAGCAGCTCTACCTGGACTAAACGTCCCTACGAGCAGTACTTC
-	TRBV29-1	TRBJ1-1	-	CSVEVGGANTEAFF	TGCAGCGTTGAAGTCGGGGGGGCGAACACTGAAGCTTTCTTT
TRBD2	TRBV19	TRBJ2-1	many	CASSKTSGSFGEQFF	TGTGCCAGTAGTAAGACTAGCGGGAGCTTCGGTGAGCAGTTCTTC
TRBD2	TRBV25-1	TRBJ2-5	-	CATMEGGGETQYF	TGTGCCACCATGGAGGGCGGGGGAGAGACCCAGTACTTC
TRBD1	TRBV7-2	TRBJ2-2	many	CASSPGTANTGELFF	TGTGCCAGCAGCCCAGGGACAGCAAACACCGGGGAGCTGTTTTTT
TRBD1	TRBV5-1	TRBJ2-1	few	CASSTGGSVFF	TGCGCCAGCAGTACAGGGGGATCTGTGTTCTTC
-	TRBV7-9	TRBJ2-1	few	CASSLLHRDNEQFF	TGTGCCAGCAGCTTACTACACAGGGACAATGAGCAGTTCTTC
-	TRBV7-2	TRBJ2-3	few	CASNPAGASTDTQYF	TGTGCCAGCAACCCTGCCGGTGCTAGCACAGATACGCAGTATTTT
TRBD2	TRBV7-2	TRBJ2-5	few	CASSLGTSGSGETQYF	TGTGCCAGCAGCTTAGGGACTAGCGGGAGCGGAGAGACCCAGTACTTC
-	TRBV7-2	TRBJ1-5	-	CASSRSHNQPQHF	TGTGCCAGCAGCCGAAGTCACAATCAGCCCCAGCATTTT
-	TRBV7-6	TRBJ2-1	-	CASSGRGDFVYNEQFF	TGTGCCAGCAGCGGCCGAGGGGACTTCGTTTACAATGAGCAGTTCTTC
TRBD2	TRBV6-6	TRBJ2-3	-	CASSVGLAGPNTQYF	TGTGCCAGCAGTGTCGGACTAGCGGGGCCTAATACGCAGTATTTT
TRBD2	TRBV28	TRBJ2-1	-	CASTGLLSRGRAPEQFF	TGTGCCAGCACAGGACTACTCTCTCGCGGGAGGGCCCCTGAGCAGTTCTTC
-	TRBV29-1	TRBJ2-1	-	CSGKGDEQFF	TGCAGCGGGAAGGGCGATGAGCAGTTCTTC
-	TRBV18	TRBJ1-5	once	CASSPRPGNQPQHF	TGTGCCAGCTCACCAAGGCCGGGAAATCAGCCCCAGCATTTT
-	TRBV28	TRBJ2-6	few	CASSSRTAISGANVLTF	TGTGCCAGCAGTTCCCGGACAGCGATCTCTGGGGCCAACGTCCTGACTTTC